Listed below are T cell receptor beta chains from one sample, sequenced in a study of regulatory T cells in long-lasting Graves disease. TCRdb re-called the multiplex PCR reads with MiXCR, one entry per CDR3 protein. The sample holds fewer than 500,000 distinct CDR3 sequences, about 16% seen once. This sample was shared with a second study, whose subject was T cells in Graves' hyperthyroidism and ophthalmopathy.

Sequenced material: peripheral blood mononuclear cells (PBMCs), taken at new diagnosis, from a patient treated with antithyroid drugs. The source of these receptors is a man between 40 and 49 years old with Graves disease. Each CDR3 is given with its conserved first and last residue. Each record gives: D gene, V gene, J gene, clone size, CDR3 DNA, CDR3 protein. The D gene is left open where the match is weak. Expanded clones are given a class, and other clones once, few, many or no size at all.

d_gene: NA
v_gene: TRBV13
j_gene: TRBJ2-2
abundance: NA
CDR3nt: TGTGCCAGCAGCGACAGGACCGAGAACACCGGGGAGCTGTTTTTT
CDR3aa: CASSDRTENTGELFF

d_gene: TRBD2
v_gene: TRBV28
j_gene: TRBJ2-7
abundance: many
CDR3nt: TGTGCCAGCAGTAAACTAGCGGGCTACGAGCAGTACTTC
CDR3aa: CASSKLAGYEQYF

d_gene: NA
v_gene: TRBV30
j_gene: TRBJ2-3
abundance: NA
CDR3nt: TGTGCCTGGAGGTGGGGAGCCTCTAGCACAGATACGCAGTATTTT
CDR3aa: CAWRWGASSTDTQYF

d_gene: NA
v_gene: TRBV4-1
j_gene: TRBJ1-5
abundance: once
CDR3nt: TGCGCCAGCAGCCATAACTGGGTCTCCAATCAGCCCCAGCATTTT
CDR3aa: CASSHNWVSNQPQHF

d_gene: TRBD2
v_gene: TRBV9
j_gene: TRBJ2-1
abundance: NA
CDR3nt: TGTGCCAGCAGCCCCTCCGGGACTAGCGCGGTTGAGCAGTTCTTC
CDR3aa: CASSPSGTSAVEQFF

d_gene: TRBD1
v_gene: TRBV20-1
j_gene: TRBJ2-7
abundance: NA
CDR3nt: TGCAGTGCTAGCCGGACAGGGGAGTCCCACGAGCAGTACTTC
CDR3aa: CSASRTGESHEQYF

d_gene: NA
v_gene: TRBV24-1
j_gene: TRBJ2-3
abundance: NA
CDR3nt: TGTGCCACCAGTGATTTCTCGGAGGCGGGCACAGATACGCAGTATTTT
CDR3aa: CATSDFSEAGTDTQYF

d_gene: NA
v_gene: TRBV5-6
j_gene: TRBJ2-2
abundance: NA
CDR3nt: TGTGCCAGCACCCAGACCATGCTGGGGGAGCTGTTTTTT
CDR3aa: CASTQTMLGELFF

d_gene: NA
v_gene: TRBV10-3
j_gene: TRBJ1-1
abundance: many
CDR3nt: TGTGCCATCAGTGATGAACAAATGAACACTGAAGCTTTCTTT
CDR3aa: CAISDEQMNTEAFF

d_gene: NA
v_gene: TRBV15
j_gene: TRBJ1-5
abundance: few
CDR3nt: TGTGCCACCAGCAGATATTCCCCCGGCGGGGGCCAGCCCCAGCATTTT
CDR3aa: CATSRYSPGGGQPQHF

d_gene: NA
v_gene: TRBV20-1
j_gene: TRBJ2-5
abundance: many
CDR3nt: TGCAGTGCTAGTCTCGCCGCCGTATCCACTCGGGGTGCGGAGACCCAGTACTTC
CDR3aa: CSASLAAVSTRGAETQYF

d_gene: NA
v_gene: TRBV20-1
j_gene: TRBJ2-2
abundance: many
CDR3nt: TGCAGTGCTAGAGATTTTTCGGCCCTAAACACCGGGGAGCTGTTTTTT
CDR3aa: CSARDFSALNTGELFF

d_gene: TRBD2
v_gene: TRBV27
j_gene: TRBJ2-1
abundance: few
CDR3nt: TGTGCCAGCAGTTCACCCAGGGGACTAGCGGGACCCCGTGAGCAGTTCTTC
CDR3aa: CASSSPRGLAGPREQFF

d_gene: TRBD2
v_gene: TRBV19
j_gene: TRBJ2-7
abundance: many
CDR3nt: TGTGCCAGTATGAAGCGGGACTCCTCCTACGAGCAGTACTTC
CDR3aa: CASMKRDSSYEQYF

d_gene: TRBD1
v_gene: TRBV20-1
j_gene: TRBJ2-2
abundance: many
CDR3nt: TGCAGTGCTAGAGCGTTGGGGGACAGGGGCTCCACCGGGGAGCTGTTTTTT
CDR3aa: CSARALGDRGSTGELFF

d_gene: NA
v_gene: TRBV9
j_gene: TRBJ2-7
abundance: few
CDR3nt: TGTGCCAGCAGCGTAGACCCGTCGGGAGAGCAGTACTTC
CDR3aa: CASSVDPSGEQYF

d_gene: NA
v_gene: TRBV11-2
j_gene: TRBJ2-5
abundance: many
CDR3nt: TGTGCCAGCAGCTTGGGGGAGAACGGAGGGGTGACCCAGTACTTC
CDR3aa: CASSLGENGGVTQYF

d_gene: NA
v_gene: TRBV11-2
j_gene: TRBJ2-5
abundance: many
CDR3nt: TGTGCCAGCAGCTTAAATACGGGGGCCCAAGAGACCCAGTACTTC
CDR3aa: CASSLNTGAQETQYF

d_gene: NA
v_gene: TRBV6-2/TRBV6-3
j_gene: TRBJ2-1
abundance: few
CDR3nt: TGTGCCAGCAGTTACTCAGGTTTTATTAGCGGAAGAGGAACGAATGAGCAGTTCTTC
CDR3aa: CASSYSGFISGRGTNEQFF

d_gene: TRBD2
v_gene: TRBV6-2/TRBV6-3
j_gene: TRBJ2-1
abundance: once
CDR3nt: TGTGCCAGCAGTTACTCAGGGACAGGTAGCGGGAGGGCCTACTACAATGAGCAGTTCTTC
CDR3aa: CASSYSGTGSGRAYYNEQFF

d_gene: TRBD1
v_gene: TRBV7-9
j_gene: TRBJ2-7
abundance: few
CDR3nt: TGTGCCAGCAGCCCGATTCCGGGACAGGGAATTTTTTACGAGCAGTACTTC
CDR3aa: CASSPIPGQGIFYEQYF

d_gene: TRBD1
v_gene: TRBV12-3/TRBV12-4
j_gene: TRBJ2-7
abundance: NA
CDR3nt: TGTGCCAGCAGCCGGGACAGGGTAGACTACGAGCAGTACTTC
CDR3aa: CASSRDRVDYEQYF

d_gene: NA
v_gene: TRBV18
j_gene: TRBJ1-1
abundance: many
CDR3nt: TGTGCCAGCTCACCACAGCGCAGGACAAACACTGAAGCTTTCTTT
CDR3aa: CASSPQRRTNTEAFF

d_gene: NA
v_gene: TRBV20-1
j_gene: TRBJ1-5
abundance: few
CDR3nt: TGCAGTGCTAGGGCCCTAGACAGGCGGGGGTTTTATCAGCCCCAGCATTTT
CDR3aa: CSARALDRRGFYQPQHF

d_gene: NA
v_gene: TRBV6-5
j_gene: TRBJ1-5
abundance: few
CDR3nt: TGTGCCAGCAGTTACCGCACAGGGACCAATCAGCCCCAGCATTTT
CDR3aa: CASSYRTGTNQPQHF

d_gene: NA
v_gene: TRBV11-2
j_gene: TRBJ2-1
abundance: NA
CDR3nt: TGTGCCAGCAGCTTAAATCGACAAAGAGGGTCCTACAATGAGCAGTTCTTC
CDR3aa: CASSLNRQRGSYNEQFF

d_gene: NA
v_gene: TRBV29-1
j_gene: TRBJ2-3
abundance: few
CDR3nt: TGCAGCGTCCTAAATAGGCAGACTAGCACAGATACGCAGTATTTT
CDR3aa: CSVLNRQTSTDTQYF

d_gene: NA
v_gene: TRBV28
j_gene: TRBJ2-7
abundance: many
CDR3nt: TGTGCCAGTAAAGCCGGGACACCTATCGAGCAGTACTTC
CDR3aa: CASKAGTPIEQYF

d_gene: NA
v_gene: TRBV12-3/TRBV12-4
j_gene: TRBJ2-3
abundance: few
CDR3nt: TGTGCCAGCAGTTTTAGCGGTGCCTGGGATACGCAGTATTTT
CDR3aa: CASSFSGAWDTQYF

d_gene: TRBD1
v_gene: TRBV7-9
j_gene: TRBJ1-4
abundance: few
CDR3nt: TGTGCCAGCAGCAGGACAGGGGCTAATGAAAAACTGTTTTTT
CDR3aa: CASSRTGANEKLFF

d_gene: NA
v_gene: TRBV2
j_gene: TRBJ2-5
abundance: few
CDR3nt: TGTGCCAGCAGTGAAAACGGGTACCAAGAGACCCAGTACTTC
CDR3aa: CASSENGYQETQYF

d_gene: NA
v_gene: TRBV5-6
j_gene: TRBJ2-1
abundance: NA
CDR3nt: TGTGCCAGCCGCTTGGGGCGACTACCCCACAATGAGCAGTTCTTC
CDR3aa: CASRLGRLPHNEQFF

d_gene: NA
v_gene: TRBV27
j_gene: TRBJ2-7
abundance: many
CDR3nt: TGTGCCAGCAGTTTATCCGGTGATGCCTACGAGCAGTACTTC
CDR3aa: CASSLSGDAYEQYF

d_gene: NA
v_gene: TRBV6-5
j_gene: TRBJ2-7
abundance: once
CDR3nt: TGTGCCAGCAGTTTAGCGCACAGACCCTACGAGCAGTACTTC
CDR3aa: CASSLAHRPYEQYF

d_gene: TRBD1
v_gene: TRBV27
j_gene: TRBJ1-2
abundance: NA
CDR3nt: TGTGCCAGCAGTTTGGGGTGGGGACAGATGAATGGCTACACCTTC
CDR3aa: CASSLGWGQMNGYTF

d_gene: TRBD2
v_gene: TRBV20-1
j_gene: TRBJ2-7
abundance: few
CDR3nt: TGCAGTGCTAGCGGGGGAGGGACTAGCGGGAGCTCCTACGAGCAGTACTTC
CDR3aa: CSASGGGTSGSSYEQYF

d_gene: NA
v_gene: TRBV29-1
j_gene: TRBJ2-5
abundance: few
CDR3nt: TGCAGCGTTGTTGGTCTCTTTCAGGCGGAGACCCAGTACTTC
CDR3aa: CSVVGLFQAETQYF

d_gene: TRBD2
v_gene: TRBV20-1
j_gene: TRBJ2-1
abundance: NA
CDR3nt: TGCAGTGCTAGGGAGCCAGCGGGAAAGGGTATGTTCTTC
CDR3aa: CSAREPAGKGMFF

d_gene: NA
v_gene: TRBV27
j_gene: TRBJ1-5
abundance: many
CDR3nt: TGTGCCAGCAGTTTATCCCGGACAGCTAATAGCAATCAGCCCCAGCATTTT
CDR3aa: CASSLSRTANSNQPQHF

d_gene: TRBD2
v_gene: TRBV20-1
j_gene: TRBJ2-3
abundance: NA
CDR3nt: TGCAGTGCAGGCGGGGGGGCCTGGTCAGATACGCAGTATTTT
CDR3aa: CSAGGGAWSDTQYF

d_gene: NA
v_gene: TRBV4-1
j_gene: TRBJ2-1
abundance: NA
CDR3nt: TGCGCCAGCAGCCGACAGGAGTACAATGAGCAGTTCTTC
CDR3aa: CASSRQEYNEQFF

d_gene: NA
v_gene: TRBV28
j_gene: TRBJ1-5
abundance: many
CDR3nt: TGTGCCAGCAGTTTAGTCGGGTCTAATCTCCAGCCCCAGCATTTT
CDR3aa: CASSLVGSNLQPQHF

d_gene: NA
v_gene: TRBV28
j_gene: TRBJ2-7
abundance: many
CDR3nt: TGTGCCAGCAGTCCGCCGGGGCCCAAAGGGGTCGAGCAGTACTTC
CDR3aa: CASSPPGPKGVEQYF

d_gene: NA
v_gene: TRBV7-9
j_gene: TRBJ1-2
abundance: many
CDR3nt: TGTGCCAGCAGCTACCGAGGGGATGGCTACACCTTC
CDR3aa: CASSYRGDGYTF

d_gene: NA
v_gene: TRBV20-1
j_gene: TRBJ2-1
abundance: many
CDR3nt: TGCAGTGCTAGTTCGGGGGTGGGTTACAATGAGCAGTTCTTC
CDR3aa: CSASSGVGYNEQFF

d_gene: TRBD2
v_gene: TRBV7-9
j_gene: TRBJ2-1
abundance: NA
CDR3nt: TGTGCCAGCAGCCAAAGCGGACTAGTCAACAATGAGCAGTTCTTC
CDR3aa: CASSQSGLVNNEQFF

d_gene: TRBD2
v_gene: TRBV19
j_gene: TRBJ2-1
abundance: once
CDR3nt: TGTGCCAGTACTAGCGGGAGAGGGGATGAGCAGTTCTTC
CDR3aa: CASTSGRGDEQFF